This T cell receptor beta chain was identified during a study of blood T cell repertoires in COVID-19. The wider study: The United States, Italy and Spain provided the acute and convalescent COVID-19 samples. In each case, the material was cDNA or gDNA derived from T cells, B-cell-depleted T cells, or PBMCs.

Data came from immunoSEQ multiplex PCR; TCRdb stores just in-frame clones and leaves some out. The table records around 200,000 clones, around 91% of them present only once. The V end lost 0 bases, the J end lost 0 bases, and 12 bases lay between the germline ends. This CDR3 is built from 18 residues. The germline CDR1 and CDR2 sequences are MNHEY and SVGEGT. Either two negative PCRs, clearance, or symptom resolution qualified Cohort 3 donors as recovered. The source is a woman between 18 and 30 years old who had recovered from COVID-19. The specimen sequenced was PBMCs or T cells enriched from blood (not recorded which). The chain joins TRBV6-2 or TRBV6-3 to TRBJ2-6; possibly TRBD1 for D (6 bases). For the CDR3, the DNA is TGTGCCAGCAGTTACTCCAAGGGGGTCCGCTCTGGGGCCAACGTCCTGACTTTC. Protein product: CASSYSKGVRSGANVLTF.